This T cell receptor (beta chain) was identified in a study of cytomegalovirus exposure and HLA in healthy donors. Trimming took 6 bases from V and 4 from J; bases not matched to a gene: 4. The germline CDR1 and CDR2 sequences are MDHEN and SYDVKM. The CDR3 extends over 14 amino acids. Use of 60 Vbeta and 13 Jbeta primers characterized the PCR. Here immunoSEQ multiplex PCR was the method, and the copy in TCRdb shows in-frame clones only, minus some. The sample shows approximately 150,000 clones, about 80% of them seen only once. The chain employs TRBV28 and TRBJ1-2; 11 bases are shared with TRBD1. The TCR was taken from a middle-aged man in good health and CMV-seronegative. The sequenced sample was PBMCs. The CDR3 loop is CASRTGTGGYGYTF. The CDR3 bases are TGTGCCAGCAGAACCGGGACAGGGGGCTATGGCTACACCTTC.